These 3 T cell receptor beta chains originate from one sample sequenced in a study of blood T cell repertoires in COVID-19. Profiling relied on immunoSEQ multiplex PCR, and the TCRdb table lists in-frame clones only, not all of them. Of 86,000 or so clones listed, approximately 79% were seen once; the top ten hold approximately 10%. The material sequenced was peripheral blood. The origin of the receptors is a man between 65 and 85 years old with acute or convalescent COVID-19.

This chain joins TRBV10-3 and TRBJ2-5, with D possibly TRBD1 on 5 matching bases. CDR1 and CDR2 from the germline V gene are ENHRY and SYGVKD. V was pared by 3 bases and J by 5 bases, with 10 bases between. CDR3 length: 13 amino acids. The CDR3 region has the DNA TGTGCCATCAGTGAACTGGGGCGGGAGACCCAGTACTTC. It codes for CAISELGRETQYF.

Here the CDR3 DNA reads TGTGCCATCAGGCCGGGACAGGGGGCGGTTGAAGCTTTCTTT. The encoded protein is CAIRPGQGAVEAFF. The chain combines TRBV10-3 with TRBJ1-1, with 12 bases fitting TRBD1. CDR3 length: 14 amino acids. V trimming: 6 bases; J trimming: 7 bases; junction bases outside the gene matches: 6. Germline V lookup: CDR1 ENHRY, CDR2 SYGVKD.

This clone was observed a single time. V usage is TRBV10-3 and J usage is TRBJ2-3, with D possibly matching TRBD1 (6 bases). V was pared by 4 bases and J by 0 bases, with 11 bases between. CDR1 and CDR2 (germline): ENHRY, SYGVKD. The CDR3 has 15 amino acids. This CDR3 reads CAISGGQYSTDTQYF. As DNA, the CDR3 is TGTGCCATCAGTGGCGGACAGTATAGCACAGATACGCAGTATTTT.